This is a list of T cell receptor beta chains from one sample in a study of control samples from healthy donors and cancer patients. Measured with immunoSEQ multiplex PCR; TCRdb has only the in-frame clones, and not every one. The top ten clones hold about 5.5% of a sample with 80,000 or so clones, roughly nine tenths of them seen once. The sequenced sample consisted of blood. The source is a middle-aged man in good health. Both conserved end residues are part of each CDR3. D genes are given only for firm matches. The size entry is marked missing in some rows and otherwise reads once, few, many or a size class.

CDR3: CASSYEGRGDTEAFF; DNA: TGTGCCAGCAGCTATGAAGGGCGCGGGGACACTGAAGCTTTCTTT; J: TRBJ1-1; D: .; V: TRBV5-6; size: .
CDR3: CASSIDLPGAWSNQPQHF; DNA: TGTGCCAGTAGTATAGATCTCCCAGGGGCGTGGAGCAATCAGCCCCAGCATTTT; J: TRBJ1-5; D: .; V: TRBV19; size: .
CDR3: CATSDPAGGRINEQFF; DNA: TGTGCCACCAGTGATCCGGCCGGTGGCAGGATCAATGAGCAGTTCTTC; J: TRBJ2-1; D: .; V: TRBV24-1; size: .
CDR3: CASRSNPRTRIGF; DNA: TGTGCCAGCAGATCCAACCCCAGGACACGAATCGGCTTC; J: TRBJ1-2; D: .; V: TRBV11-2; size: .
CDR3: CASSLYRIPYEQYF; DNA: TGTGCCAGCAGCCTATACAGGATTCCCTACGAGCAGTACTTC; J: TRBJ2-7; D: .; V: TRBV7-8; size: once
CDR3: CASSVDSNEQFF; DNA: TGTGCCAGCAGTGTGGACAGCAATGAGCAGTTCTTC; J: TRBJ2-1; D: .; V: TRBV2; size: .
CDR3: CASSPPPLWGYEQYF; DNA: TGTGCCAGCAGCCCCCCCCCTTTGTGGGGATACGAGCAGTACTTC; J: TRBJ2-7; D: .; V: TRBV5-5; size: .
CDR3: CASSVAGWGYSGNTIYF; DNA: TGTGCCAGCAGCGTAGCTGGGTGGGGATACTCTGGAAACACCATATATTTT; J: TRBJ1-3; D: .; V: TRBV9; size: once
CDR3: CATSEAGPRSNEQFF; DNA: TGTGCCACCAGTGAGGCGGGACCCCGGAGTAATGAGCAGTTCTTC; J: TRBJ2-1; D: .; V: TRBV24-1; size: few
CDR3: CASSSHLGDGYTF; DNA: TGTGCCAGCAGTTCACATCTAGGGGATGGCTACACCTTC; J: TRBJ1-2; D: .; V: TRBV6-7; size: .
CDR3: CASSLGQGDNQPQHF; DNA: TGTGCCAGCAGCCTAGGACAGGGGGATAATCAGCCCCAGCATTTT; J: TRBJ1-5; D: TRBD1; V: TRBV13; size: .
CDR3: CASSPGGSSYNSPLHF; DNA: TGTGCCAGCTCACCGGGGGGGAGCTCCTATAATTCACCCCTCCACTTT; J: TRBJ1-6; D: .; V: TRBV18; size: once
CDR3: CASSLGPLNTEAFF; DNA: TGTGCCAGCAGCTTAGGCCCGCTAAACACTGAAGCTTTCTTT; J: TRBJ1-1; D: .; V: TRBV7-6; size: .
CDR3: CAWNGLGTEAFF; DNA: TGTGCCTGGAACGGGCTGGGCACTGAAGCTTTCTTT; J: TRBJ1-1; D: .; V: TRBV30; size: few
CDR3: CASSGQGALIYEQYF; DNA: TGTGCCAGCTCCGGACAGGGCGCATTAATCTACGAGCAGTACTTC; J: TRBJ2-7; D: TRBD1; V: TRBV18; size: .
CDR3: CASSDSTSGGAKKFF; DNA: TGTGCCAGCAGTGACTCGACTAGCGGGGGAGCCAAGAAGTTCTTC; J: TRBJ2-1; D: TRBD2; V: TRBV6-4; size: .
CDR3: CASSDRGTGELFF; DNA: TGTGCCAGCAGTGACAGGGGCACCGGGGAGCTGTTTTTT; J: TRBJ2-2; D: .; V: TRBV2; size: few
CDR3: CASTAGANEKLFF; DNA: TGTGCCAGCACGGCAGGGGCGAATGAAAAACTGTTTTTT; J: TRBJ1-4; D: .; V: TRBV27; size: .
CDR3: CASSEVAQGGQPQHF; DNA: TGTGCCAGCAGTGAAGTTGCGCAGGGCGGTCAGCCCCAGCATTTT; J: TRBJ1-5; D: .; V: TRBV6-1; size: .
CDR3: CASSKDSSGYGYTF; DNA: TGCGCCAGCAGCAAAGACAGCAGCGGCTATGGCTACACCTTC; J: TRBJ1-2; D: .; V: TRBV5-1; size: once
CDR3: CASSSIRGLNYGYTF; DNA: TGTGCCAGCAGTTCCATCAGGGGTCTTAACTATGGCTACACCTTC; J: TRBJ1-2; D: .; V: TRBV27; size: .
CDR3: CASSQEGGAQETQYF; DNA: TGCGCCAGCAGCCAAGAAGGGGGGGCCCAAGAGACCCAGTACTTC; J: TRBJ2-5; D: .; V: TRBV4-1; size: .
CDR3: CASRPGGEKLFF; DNA: TGTGCCAGCCGTCCTGGGGGTGAAAAACTGTTTTTT; J: TRBJ1-4; D: .; V: TRBV28; size: .
CDR3: CASSDRDLTDTQYF; DNA: TGTGCCAGCAGTGACAGGGACCTTACAGATACGCAGTATTTT; J: TRBJ2-3; D: .; V: TRBV2; size: once
CDR3: CAWSKSALSNQPQHF; DNA: TGTGCCTGGAGTAAATCAGCACTTAGCAATCAGCCCCAGCATTTT; J: TRBJ1-5; D: .; V: TRBV30; size: .
CDR3: CASRSGGLRTDTQYF; DNA: TGTGCCAGCAGATCGGGGGGTTTAAGGACAGATACGCAGTATTTT; J: TRBJ2-3; D: TRBD2; V: TRBV5-6; size: .
CDR3: CASSLDRGHTEAFF; DNA: TGCGCCAGCAGCTTGGACAGAGGGCACACTGAAGCTTTCTTT; J: TRBJ1-1; D: .; V: TRBV5-1; size: .
CDR3: CASSFGGFTGELFF; DNA: TGCGCCAGCAGCTTCGGGGGGTTCACCGGGGAGCTGTTTTTT; J: TRBJ2-2; D: TRBD2; V: TRBV5-1; size: .
CDR3: CASSFLGKNYGYTF; DNA: TGTGCCAGCAGCTTCCTTGGCAAGAACTATGGCTACACCTTC; J: TRBJ1-2; D: .; V: TRBV11-3; size: .
CDR3: CTSSQDKGASLAPEQYF; DNA: TGCACCAGCAGCCAAGATAAGGGCGCCTCGTTAGCGCCCGAGCAGTACTTC; J: TRBJ2-7; D: .; V: TRBV1; size: few
CDR3: CASSPALGNTEAFF; DNA: TGTGCCAGTAGCCCCGCCCTAGGGAACACTGAAGCTTTCTTT; J: TRBJ1-1; D: .; V: TRBV19; size: .
CDR3: CASAEGRRRSGNTIYF; DNA: TGTGCTAGCGCCGAAGGAAGACGGCGCTCTGGAAACACCATATATTTT; J: TRBJ1-3; D: .; V: TRBV27; size: .
CDR3: CASSARGQEYNEQFF; DNA: TGTGCCAGCAGCGCCCGGGGACAGGAGTACAATGAGCAGTTCTTC; J: TRBJ2-1; D: TRBD1; V: TRBV9; size: .
CDR3: CASSTHTGYTGELFF; DNA: TGTGCCAGCAGTACCCATACAGGGTACACCGGGGAGCTGTTTTTT; J: TRBJ2-2; D: .; V: TRBV6-5; size: .
CDR3: CASSRTGVNIEAFF; DNA: TGTGCCAGCAGCCGAACAGGGGTAAACATTGAAGCTTTCTTT; J: TRBJ1-1; D: TRBD1; V: TRBV9; size: .
CDR3: CASSLSLPGTANQPQHF; DNA: TGTGCCAGCAGCTTGTCCCTCCCCGGGACCGCGAATCAGCCCCAGCATTTT; J: TRBJ1-5; D: .; V: TRBV12-1; size: .
CDR3: CASSRGTTQETQYF; DNA: TGTGCCAGCAGCCGGGGGACAACCCAAGAGACCCAGTACTTC; J: TRBJ2-5; D: .; V: TRBV5-4; size: once
CDR3: CASSGSSYGYTF; DNA: TGCGCCAGCAGTGGTTCCTCCTATGGCTACACCTTC; J: TRBJ1-2; D: .; V: TRBV10-1; size: .
CDR3: CASSLEGTWMNTEAFF; DNA: TGTGCCAGCAGCTTAGAAGGGACATGGATGAACACTGAAGCTTTCTTT; J: TRBJ1-1; D: .; V: TRBV11-2; size: .
CDR3: CASSENVRGDEQFF; DNA: TGCGCCAGCAGTGAAAACGTAAGGGGCGATGAGCAGTTCTTC; J: TRBJ2-1; D: .; V: TRBV10-2; size: .
CDR3: CASSIDQGLAGRTDTQYF; DNA: TGTGCCAGTAGTATAGATCAGGGACTAGCGGGAAGGACAGATACGCAGTATTTT; J: TRBJ2-3; D: TRBD2; V: TRBV19; size: .
CDR3: CASSPDRASYNEQFF; DNA: TGTGCCAGCAGCCCCGACAGGGCTTCCTACAATGAGCAGTTCTTC; J: TRBJ2-1; D: TRBD1; V: TRBV2; size: .